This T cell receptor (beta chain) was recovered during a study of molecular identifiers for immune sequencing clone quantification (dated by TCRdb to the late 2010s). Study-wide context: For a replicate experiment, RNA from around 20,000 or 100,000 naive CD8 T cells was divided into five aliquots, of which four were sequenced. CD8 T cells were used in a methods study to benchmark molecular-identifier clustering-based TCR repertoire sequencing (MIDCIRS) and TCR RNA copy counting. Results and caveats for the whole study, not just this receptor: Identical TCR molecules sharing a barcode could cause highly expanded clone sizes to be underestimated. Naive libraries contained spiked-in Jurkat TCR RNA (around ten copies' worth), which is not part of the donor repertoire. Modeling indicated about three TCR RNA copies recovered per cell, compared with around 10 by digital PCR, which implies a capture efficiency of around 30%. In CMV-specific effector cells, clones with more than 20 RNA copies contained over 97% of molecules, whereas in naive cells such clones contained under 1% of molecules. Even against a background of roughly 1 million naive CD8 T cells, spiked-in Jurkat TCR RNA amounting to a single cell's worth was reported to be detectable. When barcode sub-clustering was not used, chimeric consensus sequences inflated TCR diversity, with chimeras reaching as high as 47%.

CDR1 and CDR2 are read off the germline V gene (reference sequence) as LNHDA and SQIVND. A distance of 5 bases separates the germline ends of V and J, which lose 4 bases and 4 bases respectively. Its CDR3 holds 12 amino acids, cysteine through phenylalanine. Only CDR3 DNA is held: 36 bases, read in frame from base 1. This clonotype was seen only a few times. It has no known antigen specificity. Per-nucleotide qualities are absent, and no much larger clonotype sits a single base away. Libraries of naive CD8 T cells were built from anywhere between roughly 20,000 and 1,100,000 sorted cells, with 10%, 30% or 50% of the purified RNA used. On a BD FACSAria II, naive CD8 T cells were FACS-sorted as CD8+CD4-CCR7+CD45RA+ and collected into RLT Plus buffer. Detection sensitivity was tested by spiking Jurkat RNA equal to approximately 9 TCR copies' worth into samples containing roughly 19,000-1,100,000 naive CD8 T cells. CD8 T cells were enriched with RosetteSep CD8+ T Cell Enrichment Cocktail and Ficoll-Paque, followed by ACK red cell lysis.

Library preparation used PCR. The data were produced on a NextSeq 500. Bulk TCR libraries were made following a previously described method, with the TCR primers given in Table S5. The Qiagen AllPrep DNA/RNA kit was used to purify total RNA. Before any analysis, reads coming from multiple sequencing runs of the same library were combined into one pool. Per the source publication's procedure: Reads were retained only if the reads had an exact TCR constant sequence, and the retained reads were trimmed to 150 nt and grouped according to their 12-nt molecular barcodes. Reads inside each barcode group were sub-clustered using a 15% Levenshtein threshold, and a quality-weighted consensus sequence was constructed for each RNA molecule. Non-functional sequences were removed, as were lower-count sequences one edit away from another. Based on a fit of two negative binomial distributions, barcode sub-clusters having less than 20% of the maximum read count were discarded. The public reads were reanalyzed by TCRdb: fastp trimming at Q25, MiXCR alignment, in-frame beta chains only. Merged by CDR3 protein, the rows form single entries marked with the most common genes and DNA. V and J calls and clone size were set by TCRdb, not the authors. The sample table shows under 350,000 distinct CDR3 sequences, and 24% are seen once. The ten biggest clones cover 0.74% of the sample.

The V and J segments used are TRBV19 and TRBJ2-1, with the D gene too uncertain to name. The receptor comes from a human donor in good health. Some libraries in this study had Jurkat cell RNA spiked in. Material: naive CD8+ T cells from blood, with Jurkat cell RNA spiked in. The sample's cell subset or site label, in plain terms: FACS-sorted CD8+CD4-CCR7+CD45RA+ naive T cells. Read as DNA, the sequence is TGTGCCAGTAGTAGACCGTACAATGAGCAGTTCTTC. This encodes CASSRPYNEQFF. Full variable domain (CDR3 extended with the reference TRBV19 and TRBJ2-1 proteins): DGGITQSPKYLFRKEGQNVTLSCEQNLNHDAMYWYRQDPGQGLRLIYYSQIVNDFQKGDIAEGYSVSREKKESFPLTVTSAQKNPTAFYLCASSRPYNEQFFGPGTRLTVL.